This T cell receptor (beta chain) was sequenced during a study of blood T cells in healthy people across ages (dated by TCRdb to the mid-2010s). Regarding the research as a whole: In model experiments, template switching captured about one uniquely barcoded TCR beta cDNA molecule for every two T cells. The donors were divided into four age groups: young (average around 16 years), middle-aged (roughly 42), aged (approximately 59) and long-lived (nearly 85). For two donors (one aged 18 to 29 and one aged 80 or older), the study analyzed two additional independent replicas of 1 million unique cDNA reads from the same blood draw. Age-related changes in TCR beta repertoire diversity were measured in the study by deep sequencing normalized with unique cDNA molecular identifiers.

Overall results and qualifications from the work: Total diversity estimates from one million sequenced T cells were considered lower bounds and underestimates. Compared with the aged group, the long-lived group had more naive CD4+ T cells, fewer expanded clones and increased TCR diversity, a pattern suggesting age selection. The CMV infection status of donors was not known, potentially confounding age-related changes in expanded clonotypes. A strong correlation was found between observed TCR beta diversity and the percentage of naive T cells measured by flow cytometry. Since profiling was done on bulk unsorted PBMCs, naive and antigen-experienced compartments could not be conclusively compared. Observed TCR beta diversity per million T cells fell roughly linearly with age, and a significant reduction was already apparent by age roughly 40.

The V end loses 3 bases and the J end loses 2 bases, and a stretch of 11 bases separates them. The CDR3, cysteine through phenylalanine, is 14 amino acids long. This entry keeps only the CDR3 DNA: 42 bases, framed from base 1. The germline V gene gives CDR1 as ENHRY and CDR2 as SYGVKD. Libraries were constructed by 5' RACE. The sequencer was an Illumina HiSeq 2500. A second PCR of roughly 7 to 11 cycles was run with a J-beta primer mix and a sample-barcoded 5' primer. A template-switch 5' adaptor carrying 12 random nucleotides introduced a unique molecular identifier onto each TCR beta cDNA molecule. Each sample yielded at least 2.5 million CDR3-containing paired-end reads. The Mint cDNA synthesis kit, primed by a TRBC-specific oligonucleotide, was used to synthesize first-strand cDNA from all RNA. Following uracil-DNA glycosylase treatment, all cDNA underwent a first 18-cycle PCR with the universal primers M1SS and BC2_uni_R. As for the authors' bioinformatics: For normalization, 1 million high-quality reads, each with a distinct molecular identifier, were randomly selected from each sample. Reads sharing molecular identifiers were discarded rather than binned into consensus sequences. MiTCR, run with a Q25 quality threshold and the strictest error-elimination algorithm, handled CDR3 identification, clonotype clustering and error correction. Lower-bound total TCR beta diversity was estimated with a nonparametric unseen species model using Euler transformation. TCRdb handled the public reads itself, with Q25 trimming in fastp and clone calling in MiXCR, and kept productive beta chains. Each CDR3 protein appears once, grouped with its most common genes and DNA. The V and J calls were determined by TCRdb, not by the authors. Here the sample has some 1,000,000 distinct CDR3 sequences; 20% to 25% occur a single time. Jointly, the top ten make up 0.75% of the sample.

There are a few counts of this clonotype. The antigen it binds to is not known. No qualities accompany the bases; no much larger clone lies one base away. The approximately 39 donors, aged about 6 to 95 years, were systemically healthy Caucasian individuals from Russia. Each donor gave about 9.7 milliliters of peripheral blood, drawn into EDTA-treated Vacutainer tubes. Ficoll-Paque density-gradient centrifugation was used to isolate PBMCs, with at least 6.5 million obtained per sample. Trizol reagent was used to extract total RNA from the PBMCs, yielding at least 5 micrograms per sample. Naive CD45RAhigh/CD27high T cell percentages were measured by flow cytometry on a PBMC aliquot from every donor. This same sample was also part of a study on T cells of mothers and their children. As described in the second report: Donors were nine systemically healthy Caucasian individuals: three mothers and their six children. cDNA synthesis used all of the extracted RNA, with 1.5 ug of RNA in each 15 ul reaction. In the second PCR, sample barcodes and 2-4 random nucleotides were introduced via the M1S primer. Over 8 million TCR beta CDR3 reads came from each mother, compared with 3.3 million or so reads from each child. Thymic selection shapes the output of TCR recombination in a similar way in related and unrelated pairs, and inherited differences have a minor effect. Normalized repertoire overlap in related mother-child pairs was always slightly higher than in unrelated mother-child pairs, but the difference was never significant. Persistent microchimeric T cell clones were not detected, at a sensitivity of roughly 100 clones per million clonotypes. To look for features that set related mother-child pairs apart from unrelated individuals, the researchers ran deep NGS to compare the TCR beta repertoires of mothers and children. On average, the children were roughly 10 +/- 4 years old, while the mothers were 40 +/- 4 years old. After adapter ligation with NEBNext reagents, the libraries were sequenced on Illumina HiSeq 2000 with 100+100 nt paired-end reads. To prevent cross-contamination, the mother and child libraries were prepared a month apart and were sequenced in separate runs. For each donor, somewhere between about 450,000 and 2,200,000 distinct TCR beta clonotypes were identified. Naive TCR beta clonotypes were estimated from low-frequency clonotypes matched to each donor's FACS-determined naive share, without sorting.

The chain uses TRBV10-3 and TRBJ2-7, with the D gene call left open. Specimen: blood. The receptor comes from a girl aged 2 to 9 in good health. The DNA sequence is given as TGTGCCATCAGTGACTCGGGTGGACCCTACGAGCAGTACTTC. This sequence encodes CAISDSGGPYEQYF.